These T cell receptor beta chains were read from a single sample in a study of long-term antiretroviral therapy in people with HIV. The method was immunoSEQ multiplex PCR; TCRdb's version includes in-frame clones alone and lacks a portion of them. Among thousands of clones, just under 75% were seen once, and the ten largest hold around 6.8%. This material consisted of unsorted PBMCs, taken 0.1 years before starting antiretroviral therapy. The receptor set was obtained from a man aged 18 to 35 with HIV. CDR3s include the opening cysteine and the closing phenylalanine or tryptophan. A D gene is named only where the DNA matches it firmly. Size is stated for part of the rows, as once, few or many counts, or as a class when the clone is expanded.

few	TRBV7-6	TRBJ1-6	NA	TGTGCCAGCAGCGACAGTTTTAGTTCACCCCTCCACTTT	CASSDSFSSPLHF
once	TRBV28	TRBJ1-1	NA	TGTGCCAGCACCCTGGTGTTAGGGGTATGGAACACTGAAGCTTTCTTT	CASTLVLGVWNTEAFF
NA	TRBV5-1	TRBJ2-3	NA	TGCGCCAGCAGCTCTCGGGACAACACAGATACGCAGTATTTT	CASSSRDNTDTQYF
NA	TRBV6-1	TRBJ2-1	TRBD2	TGTGCCAGCAGTGCGATTAGCGGGGCCGCCAATGAGCAGTTCTTC	CASSAISGAANEQFF
NA	TRBV19	TRBJ1-1	TRBD1	TGTGCCAGTAGTTTTCGTCCCGGGACAGGGACCACTGAAGCTTTCTTT	CASSFRPGTGTTEAFF
NA	TRBV5-1	TRBJ1-4	NA	TGCGCCAGCAGCTCGGGACGGACAGTCCCGACGATTGGGGAAAAACTGTTTTTT	CASSSGRTVPTIGEKLFF
NA	TRBV5-1	TRBJ2-4	NA	TGCGCCAGCAGCTTGTGGGGGGAGGTGGGCAAAAACATTCAGTACTTC	CASSLWGEVGKNIQYF
NA	TRBV5-1	TRBJ1-2	NA	TGCGCCAGCAGCTTGGAGGCGCAGGGGCTCTATGGCTACACCTTC	CASSLEAQGLYGYTF
few	TRBV4-1	TRBJ2-7	NA	TGCGCCAGCAGCCAAGAGGGTTCAAGGGGCGAGCAGTACTTC	CASSQEGSRGEQYF
few	TRBV7-9	TRBJ1-1	NA	TGTGCCAGCAGCCTCCGAGGGGACACTGAAGCTTTCTTT	CASSLRGDTEAFF
NA	TRBV5-6	TRBJ1-1	NA	TGTGCCAGCAGCTTGAAATGGGGGGTCCTCACTGAAGCTTTCTTT	CASSLKWGVLTEAFF
NA	TRBV9	TRBJ2-2	TRBD1	TGTGCCAGCAGCGTCCGGAGGGACAGGGTTAACACCGGGGAGCTGTTTTTT	CASSVRRDRVNTGELFF
NA	TRBV27	TRBJ2-1	NA	TGTGCCAGCAGGACCGGGGTGGACAATGAGCAGTTCTTC	CASRTGVDNEQFF
NA	TRBV5-4	TRBJ1-1	NA	TGTGCCAGCAGCTTGTCGAGGAACACTGAAGCTTTCTTT	CASSLSRNTEAFF
NA	TRBV2	TRBJ1-6	TRBD1	TGTGCCAGCAGGGACAGGGGGCTGGTTCCCCTCCACTTT	CASRDRGLVPLHF
NA	TRBV11-2	TRBJ2-5	NA	TGTGCCAGCAGCTCGGGAAGGTCGGTTGCGGCGGGAACCCAGTACTTC	CASSSGRSVAAGTQYF
NA	TRBV6-6	TRBJ2-5	TRBD2	TGTGCCAGCACCCCCCGGGCGGGGGTGGGAGAGACCCAGTACTTC	CASTPRAGVGETQYF
NA	TRBV29-1	TRBJ1-5	NA	TGCAGCGTCGGGCATAGCAATCAGCCCCAGCATTTT	CSVGHSNQPQHF
NA	TRBV21-1	TRBJ2-2	NA	TGTGCCAGCAGCAAAGCGAGCATTGTAGGACAGGGGGGTTCCGGGGAGCTGTTTTTT	CASSKASIVGQGGSGELFF
few	TRBV15	TRBJ2-2	NA	TGTGCCACCAGCAGAGATAGCTTCTTCAACACCGGGGAGCTGTTTTTT	CATSRDSFFNTGELFF
NA	TRBV10-3	TRBJ2-1	NA	TGTGCCATCAGGCAGGGGTCGGGCGAAATAACGGAGCAGTTCTTC	CAIRQGSGEITEQFF
NA	TRBV7-9	TRBJ1-1	NA	TGTGCCAGCAGCTTAGTCGGGGGGACCACTGAAGCTTTCTTT	CASSLVGGTTEAFF
NA	TRBV19	TRBJ1-6	TRBD1	TGTGCCAGTAGCCCGGGACAGGGGGACCTCTATAATTCACCCCTCCACTTT	CASSPGQGDLYNSPLHF
NA	TRBV10-3	TRBJ2-2	TRBD2	TGTGCCATCATGGGGACTACGAACACCGGGGAGCTGTTTTTT	CAIMGTTNTGELFF
once	TRBV12-5	TRBJ2-1	NA	TGTGCTAGTGGTACAGGGTCCTACAATGAGCAGTTCTTC	CASGTGSYNEQFF
NA	TRBV28	TRBJ2-7	TRBD2	TGTGCCAGCAGTTTCGACTCATCAGCGGGGGAGGGAGAGCAGTACTTC	CASSFDSSAGEGEQYF
NA	TRBV12-5	TRBJ2-3	NA	TGTGCTAGTGGTTTGTATGGAGCTAGCACAGATACGCAGTATTTT	CASGLYGASTDTQYF
NA	TRBV5-6	TRBJ2-2	TRBD1	TGTGCCAGCCACTTCAGGGACAGCGAGAACACCGGGGAGCTGTTTTTT	CASHFRDSENTGELFF
NA	TRBV9	TRBJ2-1	NA	TGTGCCAGCAGCGTTCCTGACGGGAATGAGCAGTTCTTC	CASSVPDGNEQFF
NA	TRBV5-8	TRBJ2-5	NA	TGTGCCAGCAGCCATGGGACTGATCAAGAGACCCAGTACTTC	CASSHGTDQETQYF
NA	TRBV21-1	TRBJ1-6	NA	TGTGCCAGCAGGAAAAACGGGGCCTATTCACCCCTCCACTTT	CASRKNGAYSPLHF
NA	TRBV6-5	TRBJ2-6	NA	TGTGCCAGCAGTTTCGTCGAAGGGGATGGGGCCAACGTCCTGACTTTC	CASSFVEGDGANVLTF
NA	TRBV27	TRBJ1-6	TRBD1	TGTGCCAGCAGCCCCGGACAGGGCTCCTATAATTCACCCCTCCACTTT	CASSPGQGSYNSPLHF
few	TRBV19	TRBJ1-5	NA	TGTGCCAGTAGTTGGGCACCAAATCAGCCCCAGCATTTT	CASSWAPNQPQHF
once	TRBV5-1	TRBJ2-3	TRBD1	TGCGCCAGCTGGTTTGACGAGGGGGCGATATCTACCACAGATACGCAGTATTTT	CASWFDEGAISTTDTQYF
NA	TRBV2	TRBJ2-2	NA	TGTGCCAGCAGTGATGGGGATCGAAATCCATTACCGAACACCGGGGAGCTGTTTTTT	CASSDGDRNPLPNTGELFF